This entry is about one T cell receptor (beta chain). Its antigen is still unknown. Germline V gene lookup returns CDR1 ENHRY and CDR2 SYGVKD. The CDR3 runs to 14 residues. With 6 bases removed from V and 7 bases from J, the gap between germline ends came to 16 bases. Measured with immunoSEQ multiplex PCR; TCRdb has only the in-frame clones, and not every one. The repertoire holds tens of thousands of clones, 85% seen once, with 15% to 20% in the top ten. The data were taken from a study of T cell responses to AZD1222 COVID-19 vaccine. The overall study: Analyses pooled second doses at about 4 or about 12 weeks.

Whole-study results and caveats: Baseline seropositivity characterized only a handful of AZD1222 recipients. Repertoire samples came only from after the peak T cell response. Variant regions that are unmutated are reportedly the target of nearly half of spike-specific TCRs.

V and J are TRBV10-3 and TRBJ1-5; possible D gene TRBD1, 6 bases. The specimen was peripheral blood, collected on day 0 of AZD1222 vaccination. The TCR comes from an adult in good health. In nucleotides, the CDR3 is TGTGCCATCAGGGATCAGGGGATTATGCAGCCCCAGCATTTT. This gives the protein CAIRDQGIMQPQHF.